This TCR beta chain was identified during a study of response to subunit inactivated influenza vaccine. Regarding the study as a whole: After each seasonal influenza vaccination, few new T cells are recruited, the authors suggested.

This clonotype has a handful of counts. Antigen: not known. V shed 5 bases and J shed 6 bases, with 20 bases lying between them. Germline lookup yields CDR1 DFQATT and CDR2 SNEGSKA (reference sequence). This CDR3 is built from 15 residues. TCRdb independently ran MiXCR on the RT-PCR reads; one entry per CDR3 protein. This sample has roughly 790,000 distinct CDR3 sequences, with approximately 22% found just once. Sequenced material: PBMCs from blood, taken around 5 days after vaccination. The clonotype originates from a man between 45 and 60 years old who received an inactivated influenza vaccine. V usage is TRBV20-1 and J usage is TRBJ2-1; D is ambiguous. The CDR3 DNA reads as TGCAGTGCTCCTCACGGCCCGCCCCACAGCAATGAGCAGTTCTTC. Amino acid sequence: CSAPHGPPHSNEQFF.